The source of this T cell receptor beta chain is a study of somatic mutations in cytotoxic T cells in rheumatoid arthritis. Sequencing used immunoSEQ multiplex PCR; TCRdb keeps in-frame clones, though not all of them. This sample has about 20,000 clones; 70% to 90% occur once, and the top ten carry about 15%. This TCR came from a man aged 40-50 years in good health. The sequencing input was CD8+ T cells sorted from blood.

CDR3 amino acids: CASSRGGNQPQHF. The CDR3 bases are TGCGCCAGCAGCCGAGGCGGGAATCAGCCCCAGCATTTT. The genes are TRBV4-3 and TRBJ1-5; D gene unclear. Trimming shortened V by 4 bases and J by 4 bases, and 8 bases separated the two germline ends. Germline V gene sequence: CDR1 LGHNA, CDR2 YSLEER. This CDR3 spans 13 amino acids.